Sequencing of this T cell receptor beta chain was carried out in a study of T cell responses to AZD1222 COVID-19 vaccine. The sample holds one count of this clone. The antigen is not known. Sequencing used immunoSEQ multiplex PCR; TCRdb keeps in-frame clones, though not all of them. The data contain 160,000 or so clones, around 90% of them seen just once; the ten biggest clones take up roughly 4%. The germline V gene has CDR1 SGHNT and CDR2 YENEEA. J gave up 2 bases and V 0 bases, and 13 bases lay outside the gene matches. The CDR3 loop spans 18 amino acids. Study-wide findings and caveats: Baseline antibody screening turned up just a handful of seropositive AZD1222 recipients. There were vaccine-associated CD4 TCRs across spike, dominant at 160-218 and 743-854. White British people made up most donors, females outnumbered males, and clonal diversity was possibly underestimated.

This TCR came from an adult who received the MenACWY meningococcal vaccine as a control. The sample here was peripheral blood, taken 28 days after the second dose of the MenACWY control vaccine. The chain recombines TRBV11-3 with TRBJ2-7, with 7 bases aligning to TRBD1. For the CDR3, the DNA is TGTGCCAGCAGCTTAGAGTTCGGGGAGACAGGGCACCCCTACGAGCAGTACTTC. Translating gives CASSLEFGETGHPYEQYF.